One and the same sample provided the 21 T cell receptor beta chains below, sequenced in a study of T cell repertoires in cytomegalovirus infection. One entry per CDR3 protein, called by TCRdb with MiXCR from the reads. The table shows around 630,000 distinct CDR3 sequences, with roughly 26% occurring only once. The material sequenced was CD8+ T cells from PBMCs. These receptors were collected from a human donor in good health (CMV status not recorded). Some clones in this sample may be carry-over from other donors' samples.

This chain joins TRBV29-1 and TRBJ2-2; 7 nucleotides agree with TRBD2. V gave up 6 bases and J gave up 4 bases; unmatched junction bases: 5. The germline V gene has CDR1 SQVTM and CDR2 ANQGSEA. This CDR3 contains 13 residues. CDR3 bases: TGCAGCGTGGAAACTAGCGCCACCGGGGAGCTGTTTTTT. As protein: CSVETSATGELFF.

This clonotype was detected a few times. This rearrangement joins TRBV6-2 or TRBV6-3 to TRBJ2-3, with 13 positions matching TRBD2. The J segment lost 4 bases and the V segment lost 2 bases, leaving 9 bases of the junction unmatched. Germline CDR1 is MNHEY and CDR2 is SVGEGT. The CDR3 extends over 18 amino acids. The CDR3 coding sequence is TGTGCCAGCAGTTACCTAATTGGACTAGCGGGAGACTCAGATACGCAGTATTTT. Its protein product is CASSYLIGLAGDSDTQYF.

The sample holds a few counts of this clonotype. The V gene is TRBV6-2 or TRBV6-3, the J gene TRBJ2-7; 8 nucleotides agree with TRBD1. The CDR3 is 14 amino acids. CDR1 is MNHEY, CDR2 SVGEGT, per germline. V shed 5 bases and J 4 bases; nucleotides not matched to a gene: 7. CDR3 nucleotides: TGTGCCAGCAGTACGAGACAGGGGAGATACGAGCAGTACGTC. Its translation is CASSTRQGRYEQYV.

Concerning this clonotype: A much larger clone lies a single base off, so this may be a read error. V gene TRBV11-2 combines with J gene TRBJ2-1; D may be TRBD2 (6 bases). Germline CDR1 SGHAT, CDR2 FQNNGV. CDR3 length: 13 amino acids. The CDR3, as DNA: TGTGCCAGCAGCTTTGGGGGGAACAATGAGCAGTTGTTC. Protein: CASSFGGNNEQLF.

The CDR3 reads CASSREGRLETQYF. The CDR3 nucleotides are TGTGCCAGTAGTAGGGAGGGGAGGTTGGAGACCCAGTACTTC. The genes are TRBV19 and TRBJ2-5; 7 bases map to TRBD2. The CDR3 runs to 14 residues. The V and J ends lost 4 bases and 5 bases, in that order; junction bases with no gene match: 7. CDR1 is LNHDA and CDR2 is SQIVND in the germline V gene (reference sequence).

This clonotype appeared many times. V gene TRBV7-2 combines with J gene TRBJ2-7, with D perhaps matching TRBD2 (7 bases). Germline CDR1 SGHTA, CDR2 FQGNSA. The CDR3 runs to 13 residues. Trimming cost V 5 bases and J 5 bases, with 13 bases left between them. The DNA for the CDR3 is TGTGCCAGCAGCCCACCCGGGGGGCACGAGCAGTACTTC. Encoded protein: CASSPPGGHEQYF.

This clonotype came up a few times. The chain uses TRBV7-9 and TRBJ1-2; D not resolved. Germline V lookup: CDR1 SEHNR, CDR2 FQNEAQ (reference sequence). The ends were cut back, 0 bases at V and 2 bases at J, with 7 bases in the middle. The CDR3 contains 14 residues. The CDR3 DNA follows: TGTGCCAGCAGCTTAGCGCAGAAAAACTATGGCTACACCTTC. Encoded protein: CASSLAQKNYGYTF.

The chain uses TRBV14 and TRBJ1-2, with 9 positions matching TRBD1. Germline lookup yields CDR1 SGHDN and CDR2 FVKESK. The CDR3 covers 16 residues. The V and J ends lost 0 bases and 8 bases, in that order; junction bases with no gene match: 10. The DNA for the CDR3 is TGTGCCAGCAGCCAAGATCTGGGACAGGGATCGCAGGGCTACACCTTC. Amino acids: CASSQDLGQGSQGYTF.

The chain carries TRBV5-4 and TRBJ2-7; D is ambiguous. The ends were cut back, 0 bases at V and 1 base at J, with 8 bases in the middle. Germline-derived CDR1 and CDR2 are SGHNT and YYREEE (reference sequence). The length of the CDR3 is 14 residues. CDR3 DNA: TGTGCCAGCAGCTTGGAACGGCGGTCCTACGAGCAGTACTTC. Translated, it gives CASSLERRSYEQYF.

The chain combines TRBV4-1 with TRBJ2-2, with 8 bases matching TRBD1. Losses at the gene ends were 4 bases for V and 6 bases for J; bases not matched to a gene: 10. This CDR3 is 16 amino acids long. Germline CDR1 and CDR2: MGHRA and YSYEKL. The DNA of the CDR3 is TGCGCCAGCAGCCTAACACTCACAGGGGGTGCCGGGGAGCTGTTTTTT. Residues: CASSLTLTGGAGELFF.

This clonotype was observed at least ten times. CDR3 coding DNA: TGTGCCAGCAGCCCAATGGACCTGGGAGGCTACACCTTC. Translation gives CASSPMDLGGYTF. The chain carries TRBV7-8 and TRBJ1-2; no definite D call. In germline, CDR1 is SGHVS, CDR2 FQNEAQ. The CDR3 consists of 13 residues. The ends were cut back, 5 bases at V and 8 bases at J, with 15 bases in the middle.

The genes are TRBV3-1 and TRBJ2-1, with D perhaps matching TRBD2 (5 bases). Germline CDR1 LGHDT, CDR2 YNNKEL (reference sequence). Trimming stripped 0 bases from V and 5 bases from J, with 17 bases between. The CDR3 runs 17 residues. CDR3 coding DNA: TGTGCCAGCAGCCAAGAAATAAGAGGGTTGGGTGACAATGAGCAGTTCTTC. It translates to CASSQEIRGLGDNEQFF.

The chain recombines TRBV12-3 or TRBV12-4 with TRBJ2-3; 11 nucleotides agree with TRBD2. The CDR3 sequence is 15 residues long. V shed 5 bases, J shed 5 bases, and the junction held 6 bases outside the gene matches. The CDR3 region has the DNA TGTGCCAGCAGTCGTAGCGGGGGGGCCGTAGATACGCAGTATTTT. Protein product: CASSRSGGAVDTQYF.

The chain joins TRBV2 to TRBJ2-6; TRBD1 or TRBD2 may be the D gene (6 bases each). The germline V and J ends were trimmed by 2 bases and 4 bases, with 9 bases remaining between them. The V gene's germline CDR1 is SNHLY and CDR2 FYNNEI. This CDR3 spans 15 amino acids. The CDR3 DNA reads TGTGCCAGCAGTGAATGGGGGGCCGGGGCCAACGTCCTGACTTTC. It codes for CASSEWGAGANVLTF.

This sequence joins TRBV7-2 and TRBJ2-5, with 12 nucleotides matching TRBD1. The V segment lost 1 base and the J segment 2 bases; nucleotides outside the gene matches: 2. The CDR3 runs to 16 residues. Germline V CDR1 and CDR2: SGHTA, FQGNSA. CDR3 in DNA: TGTGCCAGCAGCTTAGGGGACAGGGGGCATCAAGAGACCCAGTACTTC. Protein: CASSLGDRGHQETQYF.

The rearrangement joins TRBV4-1 to TRBJ2-1, with 8 bases fitting TRBD2. CDR3 length equals 17 residues. CDR1 and CDR2 from the germline V gene are MGHRA and YSYEKL. After removal of 4 bases from V and 1 base from J, the junction contained 9 bases not matched to a gene. The CDR3: CASSPVLPGGSYNEQFF. In DNA, the CDR3 is TGCGCCAGCAGCCCCGTATTACCGGGAGGGTCCTACAATGAGCAGTTCTTC.

This chain links TRBV6-2 or TRBV6-3 with TRBJ2-3; no firm D call. The CDR3 sequence is 17 residues long. Germline CDR1 is MNHEY and CDR2 is SVGEGT. V was trimmed by 0 bases and J by 2 bases, leaving 15 bases between them. The CDR3 DNA follows: TGTGCCAGCAGTTACTCCCTTGAGGTTGACTCCACAGATACGCAGTATTTT. Amino acid sequence: CASSYSLEVDSTDTQYF.

The CDR3 DNA is TGTGCCAGCAGCTTGGACCAATGGGCGAACACCGGGGAGCTGTTTTTT. It specifies CASSLDQWANTGELFF. The rearrangement links TRBV7-2 to TRBJ2-2; D remains unclear. The CDR3 has 16 residues. V was pared by 3 bases and J by 0 bases, with 11 bases between. Germline V gives CDR1 SGHTA, CDR2 FQGNSA.

This clonotype was counted ten times or more. The J gene is TRBJ2-5, the V gene TRBV28, with 13 nucleotides matching TRBD2. The V and J ends lost 5 bases and 6 bases, in that order; junction bases with no gene match: 9. Germline loops: CDR1 MDHEN, CDR2 SYDVKM. The CDR3 is 16 amino acids. The CDR3: CASSHMGLAGMKTQYF. Here the CDR3 DNA reads TGTGCCAGCAGTCATATGGGACTAGCGGGGATGAAGACCCAGTACTTC.

This clonotype was counted only a few times. The chain is built from TRBV2 and TRBJ2-1; tentatively, D is TRBD1 (6 bases). V was shortened by 10 bases and J by 8 bases, with 15 bases between the two germline ends. CDR1 and CDR2 from the germline V gene are SNHLY and FYNNEI. This CDR3 region has 12 residues. DNA of the CDR3: TGTGCCATCCAAAACAGGGTTTATGAGCAGTTCTTC. Its protein product is CAIQNRVYEQFF.

The table lists this clonotype with many counts. This chain connects TRBV7-9 to TRBJ2-3, with unresolved D. CDR1 is SEHNR and CDR2 is FQNEAQ in the germline V gene (reference sequence). V was cut by 4 bases and J by 0 bases, with 11 bases left in between. The CDR3 has 15 amino acids. CDR3 protein: CASSYSQSSTDTQYF. In nucleotides, the CDR3 is TGTGCCAGCAGCTATTCCCAGTCGAGCACAGATACGCAGTATTTT.